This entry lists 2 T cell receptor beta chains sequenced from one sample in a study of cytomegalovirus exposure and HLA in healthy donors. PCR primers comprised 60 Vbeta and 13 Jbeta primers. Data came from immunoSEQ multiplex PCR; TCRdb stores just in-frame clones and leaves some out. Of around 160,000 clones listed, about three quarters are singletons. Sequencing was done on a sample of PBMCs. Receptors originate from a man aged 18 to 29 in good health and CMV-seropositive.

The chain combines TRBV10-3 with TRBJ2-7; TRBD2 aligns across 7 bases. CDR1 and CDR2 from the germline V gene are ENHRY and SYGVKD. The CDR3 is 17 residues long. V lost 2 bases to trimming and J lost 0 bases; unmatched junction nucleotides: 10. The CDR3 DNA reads TGTGCCATCAGTGAGGGAACGGGAGGCGCGAGCTCCTACGAGCAGTACGTC. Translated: CAISEGTGGASSYEQYV.

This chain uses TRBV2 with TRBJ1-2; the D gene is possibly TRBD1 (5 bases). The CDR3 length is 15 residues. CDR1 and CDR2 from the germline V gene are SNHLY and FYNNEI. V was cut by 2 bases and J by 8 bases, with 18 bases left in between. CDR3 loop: CASSELSAGLQGYTF. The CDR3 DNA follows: TGTGCCAGCAGTGAACTTTCGGCAGGGTTACAGGGCTACACCTTC.